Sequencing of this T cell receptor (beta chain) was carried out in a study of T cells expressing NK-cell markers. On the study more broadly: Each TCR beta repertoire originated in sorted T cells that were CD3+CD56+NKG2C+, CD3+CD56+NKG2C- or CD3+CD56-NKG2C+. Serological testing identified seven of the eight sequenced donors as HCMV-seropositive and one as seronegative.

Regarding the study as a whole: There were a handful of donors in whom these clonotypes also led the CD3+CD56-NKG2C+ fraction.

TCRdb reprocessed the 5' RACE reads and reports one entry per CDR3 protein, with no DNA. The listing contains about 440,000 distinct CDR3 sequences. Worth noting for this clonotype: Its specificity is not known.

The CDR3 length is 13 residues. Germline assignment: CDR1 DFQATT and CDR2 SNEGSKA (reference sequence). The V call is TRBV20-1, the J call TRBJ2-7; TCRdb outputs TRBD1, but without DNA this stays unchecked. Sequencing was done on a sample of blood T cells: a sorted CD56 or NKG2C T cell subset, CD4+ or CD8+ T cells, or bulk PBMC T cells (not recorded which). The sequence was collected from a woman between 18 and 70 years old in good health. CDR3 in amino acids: CSARADRYYEQYF.